Presented here are 30 T cell receptor beta chains from one specimen sequenced in a study of radiotherapy plus CTLA-4 blockade in lung cancer (dated by TCRdb to the late 2010s). The library was produced with the immunoSEQ multiplex PCR assay. As stored in TCRdb, this immuneACCESS dataset retains in-frame rearrangements with V and J assigned. A fraction of the clones does not appear; measured against another copy, unresolved V genes explain less than half of the discrepancy, and the remainder lacks a known reason. The sample table records tens of thousands of clones; roughly 77% of these occur just once. Of the sample, about 8.9% is held by the ten largest clones. The sequenced sample was peripheral blood, obtained from a patient treated with radiotherapy plus ipilimumab. Every receptor here comes from a human donor with non-small cell lung cancer who had stable disease on radiotherapy plus ipilimumab.

This chain uses TRBV9 with TRBJ2-1, with D unresolved. Deletions cut 0 bases from V and 9 bases from J, with 10 bases between. The CDR3 runs to 13 residues. The V gene's germline CDR1 is SGDLS and CDR2 YYNGEE. The CDR3 here is CASSVDQYPEQFF. In DNA form, the CDR3 reads TGTGCCAGCAGCGTAGATCAGTATCCTGAGCAGTTCTTC.

A note on this clone: The same CDR3 can be traced to other DNA sequences in this sample. The chain links TRBV7-8 to TRBJ1-2, with a possible D match to TRBD1 (5 bases). This CDR3 contains 16 residues. Trimming cost V 4 bases and J 4 bases, with 19 bases left between them. The germline gives CDR1 SGHVS, CDR2 FQNEAQ. For the CDR3, the DNA is TGTGCCAGCAGCTCGGGGCAGGGAGGTCGTGGCTATGGCTACACCTTC. This encodes CASSSGQGGRGYGYTF.

The chain uses TRBV28 and TRBJ1-5, with D hard to call. The CDR3 has 16 residues. CDR1 is MDHEN and CDR2 is SYDVKM in the germline V gene. The V and J ends lost 6 bases and 0 bases respectively, with 15 bases between them. CDR3 bases: TGTGCCAGCAGGGTAGGGCTGCTCGGTAGCAATCAGCCCCAGCATTTT. Protein product: CASRVGLLGSNQPQHF.

The genes are TRBV2 and TRBJ2-1, with D perhaps assigned TRBD1 or TRBD2 (5 bases each). This CDR3 comprises 14 residues. V lost 6 bases, J lost 4 bases, and 13 bases lay in between. The V gene's germline CDR1 is SNHLY and CDR2 FYNNEI. The CDR3 DNA reads TGTGCCAGCAGGGGGGTAGCATCGTACAATGAGCAGTTCTTC. Its translation is CASRGVASYNEQFF.

The genes are TRBV7-7 and TRBJ2-5, with D possibly matching TRBD2 (5 bases). This CDR3 has 13 amino acids. In germline, CDR1 is SSHAT, CDR2 FNYEAQ (reference sequence). V was pared by 5 bases and J by 3 bases, with 10 bases between. CDR3 sequence reads: CASSLDGKETQYF. The DNA of the CDR3 is TGTGCCAGCAGCCTGGACGGGAAAGAGACCCAGTACTTC.

The chain uses TRBV9 and TRBJ1-6; D is ambiguous. Germline V lookup: CDR1 SGDLS, CDR2 YYNGEE. Trimming shortened V by 4 bases and J by 1 base, and 9 bases separated the two germline ends. CDR3 size: 15 residues. The CDR3 DNA reads as TGTGCCAGCAGCCCGGCTAGGTCCTATAATTCACCCCTCCACTTT. Translation gives CASSPARSYNSPLHF.

The V call is TRBV18, the J call TRBJ2-5, with D tentatively TRBD2 (6 bases). Trimming took off 3 bases at V and 3 bases at J, with 11 bases between the two ends. Germline CDR1 is KGHSH and CDR2 is LQKENI. CDR3 length: 14 residues. This CDR3 reads CASSPGLVEETQYF. Written as DNA, the CDR3 is TGTGCCAGCTCACCGGGACTGGTGGAAGAGACCCAGTACTTC. Complete variable domain (other parts from reference TRBV18 and TRBJ2-5): NAGVMQNPRHLVRRRGQEARLRCSPMKGHSHVYWYRQLPEEGLKFMVYLQKENIIDESGMPKERFSAEFPKEGPSILRIQQVVRGDSAAYFCASSPGLVEETQYFGPGTRLLVL.

The chain joins TRBV10-1 to TRBJ2-2; maybe TRBD2 (6 bases). In germline, CDR1 is WNHNN, CDR2 SYGVQD (reference sequence). This CDR3 region has 17 residues. Trimming cost V 5 bases and J 1 base, with 17 bases left between them. CDR3 nucleotide sequence: TGCGCCAGCAGTTCGATTGCCGGGGGATGGAACACCGGGGAGCTGTTTTTT. Protein sequence: CASSSIAGGWNTGELFF.

This clone was detected a few times. The chain combines TRBV7-2 with TRBJ2-1, with 8 bases aligning to TRBD2. The V gene's germline CDR1 is SGHTA and CDR2 FQGNSA. CDR3 length: 15 amino acids. The junction had 0 bases not matched to a gene; V was cut back by 0 bases and J by 2 bases. The CDR3 region is CASSLALAAYNEQFF. The CDR3 nucleotides read TGTGCCAGCAGCTTAGCACTAGCGGCCTACAATGAGCAGTTCTTC.

The CDR3 region has the DNA TGTGCCAGCAGCTTGAGGGATTCACCCCTCCACTTT. It codes for CASSLRDSPLHF. V and J are TRBV5-4 and TRBJ1-6; D gene unclear. This CDR3 has 12 amino acids. V lost 1 base to trimming and J lost 8 bases, with 4 bases between them. Germline V gene lookup returns CDR1 SGHNT and CDR2 YYREEE (reference sequence).

This clone has more than one count but fewer than ten. The chain uses TRBV6-6 and TRBJ1-5; 9 bases align to TRBD1. CDR1 and CDR2 (germline): MNHNY, SVGAGI (reference sequence). Trimming removed 5 bases from V and 4 bases from J; junction bases left unmatched: 6. This CDR3 is built from 15 residues. The DNA of the CDR3 is TGTGCCAGCAGTACCGGGACAGGGTTTAATCAGCCCCAGCATTTT. Translating it yields CASSTGTGFNQPQHF.

V is TRBV19 and J is TRBJ2-7; D perhaps matches TRBD1 (6 bases). Germline V gene data show CDR1 as LNHDA and CDR2 as SQIVND (reference sequence). Trimming took off 5 bases at V and 1 base at J, with 12 bases between the two ends. The length of the CDR3 is 14 residues. The CDR3 DNA is TGTGCCAGTAGTCCCGCCAGGGGATCCTACGAGCAGTACTTC. It codes for CASSPARGSYEQYF.

The chain uses TRBV7-2 and TRBJ1-6; D is ambiguous. CDR1 is SGHTA and CDR2 is FQGNSA in the germline V gene. This CDR3 contains 17 residues. The germline V and J ends were trimmed by 3 bases and 4 bases, with 16 bases remaining between them. The CDR3 DNA follows: TGTGCCAGCAGCTTCTCCGGGGAGGGCTCTTATAATTCACCCCTCCACTTT. Translation gives CASSFSGEGSYNSPLHF.

This clone was counted a few times. This rearrangement joins TRBV7-9 to TRBJ1-5; 10 nucleotides align to TRBD1. Germline loops: CDR1 SEHNR, CDR2 FQNEAQ (reference sequence). Trimming removed 5 bases from V and 0 bases from J; junction bases left unmatched: 4. CDR3 length: 16 amino acids. CDR3 DNA sequence: TGTGCCAGCAGCGCAGGGACAGGGGCTAGCAATCAGCCCCAGCATTTT. This encodes CASSAGTGASNQPQHF.

The gene calls are TRBV11-2 and TRBJ1-2; 8 nucleotides align to TRBD1. The CDR3 length is 14 residues. V was clipped by 5 bases and J by 6 bases; unmatched bases: 8. CDR1 is SGHAT and CDR2 is FQNNGV in the germline V gene. CDR3 in amino acids: CASSPPDRAHGYTF. CDR3 nucleotide sequence: TGTGCCAGCAGCCCCCCGGACAGGGCGCATGGCTACACCTTC.

This clone occurred a few times. This chain connects TRBV10-1 to TRBJ1-2, with TRBD1 identical over 9 bases. This CDR3 is built from 13 residues. Germline V lookup: CDR1 WNHNN, CDR2 SYGVQD (reference sequence). V gave up 0 bases and J gave up 11 bases; unmatched junction bases: 4. CDR3 loop: CASSESGTGKYTF. The DNA for the CDR3 is TGCGCCAGCAGTGAGTCTGGGACAGGGAAGTACACCTTC.

The chain recombines TRBV7-8 with TRBJ2-4, with 9 bases lining up with TRBD1. The CDR3 has 14 residues. Germline CDR1 SGHVS, CDR2 FQNEAQ. V shed 5 bases and J 7 bases; nucleotides not matched to a gene: 6. DNA of the CDR3: TGTGCCAGCAGCCGGACAGGGGCACGGAACATTCAGTACTTC. This codes for CASSRTGARNIQYF.

The V gene is TRBV27, the J gene TRBJ1-2, with D uncertain. Germline V gene lookup returns CDR1 MNHEY and CDR2 SMNVEV (reference sequence). The CDR3 loop spans 12 amino acids. Trimming left V 3 bases short and J 4 bases short, with 6 bases between. CDR3 in DNA: TGTGCCAGCAGTTTTTACGGCTATGGCTACACCTTC. Residues: CASSFYGYGYTF.

This clone was seen a few times. This chain connects TRBV6-6 to TRBJ2-5; TRBD1 might be the D (5 bases). The V end was cut by 6 bases, the J end by 4 bases, with 15 bases between. Per the germline V gene, CDR1 is MNHNY and CDR2 is SVGAGI (reference sequence). This CDR3 contains 14 residues. CDR3 bases: TGTGCCAGCAGGACAGACAGCATCCTAGAGACCCAGTACTTC. Its protein is CASRTDSILETQYF.

The V call is TRBV7-2, the J call TRBJ2-6; D uncertain. The V gene lost 1 base and the J gene lost 0 bases, with 7 bases spanning the gap. The CDR3 is 16 amino acids. Germline V lookup: CDR1 SGHTA, CDR2 FQGNSA. CDR3 in DNA: TGTGCCAGCAGCTTAGGACGGTACTCTGGGGCCAACGTCCTGACTTTC. Translation gives CASSLGRYSGANVLTF.

The chain employs TRBV27 and TRBJ1-1; 7 bases match TRBD1. This CDR3 is built from 16 residues. Per germline, CDR1 MNHEY and CDR2 SMNVEV (reference sequence). The V and J ends lost 5 bases and 0 bases, in that order; junction bases with no gene match: 9. The CDR3 reads CASSGQAFFMNTEAFF. In DNA form, the CDR3 reads TGTGCCAGCAGTGGACAGGCCTTTTTTATGAACACTGAAGCTTTCTTT.

The sample holds a few counts of this clone. DNA of the CDR3: TGTGCCAGCAGCTTGAAGACATTTTACCGTTATGGCTACACCTTC. This translates into CASSLKTFYRYGYTF. This rearrangement joins TRBV5-6 to TRBJ1-2; D not resolved. Germline V CDR1 and CDR2: SGHDT, YYEEEE. Between the trimmed V and J ends, which lost 1 base and 5 bases, there was a span of 15 bases. This CDR3 spans 15 amino acids. Drawing the rest from reference TRBV5-6 and TRBJ1-2, the complete variable domain is DAGVTQSPTHLIKTRGQQVTLRCSPKSGHDTVSWYQQALGQGPQFIFQYYEEEERQRGNFPDRFSGHQFPNYSSELNVNALLLGDSALYLCASSLKTFYRYGYTFGSGTRLTVV.

The gene calls are TRBV7-2 and TRBJ1-1, with D perhaps TRBD1 (5 bases). Germline CDR1 is SGHTA and CDR2 is FQGNSA. V was clipped by 5 bases and J by 4 bases, with 17 bases between them. CDR3 length equals 15 residues. CDR3 coding DNA: TGTGCCAGCAGCACCACGCCCGGGGGTACCACTGAAGCTTTCTTT. Translation gives CASSTTPGGTTEAFF.

The chain combines TRBV10-3 with TRBJ1-2; D is possibly TRBD1 (5 bases). Trimming pared 6 bases from V and 8 bases from J, leaving 19 bases between. This CDR3 contains 14 residues. Germline CDR1 is ENHRY and CDR2 is SYGVKD. The CDR3 sequence is CAISEDPGTWGYTF. The CDR3 region has the DNA TGTGCCATCAGCGAGGATCCCGGGACGTGGGGCTACACCTTC.

The V and J genes are TRBV19 and TRBJ1-4; 10 bases map to TRBD1. Germline values: CDR1 LNHDA, CDR2 SQIVND (reference sequence). Trimming took 6 bases from V and 8 from J; bases not matched to a gene: 6. The CDR3 spans 14 residues. This CDR3 is CASRGTGEKEKLFF. DNA for the CDR3: TGTGCCAGTAGGGGGACAGGGGAAAAAGAAAAACTGTTTTTT.

The rearrangement uses TRBV11-1 and TRBJ1-2, with D hard to call. The CDR3 sequence is 13 residues long. Germline-derived CDR1 and CDR2 are SGHAT and FQDESV (reference sequence). V was clipped by 1 base and J by 5 bases, with 8 bases between them. The CDR3 spells CASSLGGGYGYTF. CDR3 nucleotide sequence: TGTGCCAGCAGCTTAGGGGGAGGATATGGCTACACCTTC.

This clone was seen just once. This chain joins TRBV9 and TRBJ2-3; 12 bases are a match to TRBD2. The CDR3 extends over 16 amino acids. V was pared by 3 bases and J by 5 bases, with 7 bases of the junction left unmatched. Per the germline V gene, CDR1 is SGDLS and CDR2 is YYNGEE. The CDR3 spells CASSGRLAGVVDTQYF. DNA of the CDR3: TGTGCCAGCAGCGGACGACTAGCGGGGGTCGTAGATACGCAGTATTTT.

This clone has just one count. The chain has TRBV5-4 and TRBJ2-2; TRBD2 matches 12 bases. The J segment lost 3 bases and the V segment lost 4 bases, leaving 7 bases of the junction unmatched. The CDR3 sequence is 17 residues long. From germline, CDR1 is SGHNT and CDR2 YYREEE (reference sequence). The CDR3 DNA reads as TGTGCCAGCAGCCCCACTAGCGGGGGGACTGACACCGGGGAGCTGTTTTTT. It is translated as CASSPTSGGTDTGELFF.

V gene TRBV7-8 combines with J gene TRBJ1-5; no reliable D call. Deletions cut 3 bases from V and 4 bases from J, with 10 bases between. CDR3 length equals 14 residues. Per germline, CDR1 SGHVS and CDR2 FQNEAQ. This chain's CDR3 is CASSLWQRNQPQHF. In DNA, the CDR3 is TGTGCCAGCAGCTTGTGGCAGCGGAATCAGCCCCAGCATTTT.

A few counts support this clone. V is TRBV18 and J is TRBJ1-4; the match to TRBD1 covers 7 bases. Germline CDR1 reads KGHSH; CDR2 reads LQKENI. Germline trimming cut 2 bases from V and 7 bases from J; bases unmatched to any gene: 10. CDR3 length: 16 amino acids. The CDR3 DNA is TGTGCCAGCTCACCAGTCAGAGGGGGCGTACGTGAAAAACTGTTTTTT. It codes for CASSPVRGGVREKLFF.